The 32 T cell receptor beta chains reported below all come from one sample, sequenced in a study of T cells expressing NK-cell markers. Reanalyzing the 5' RACE reads, TCRdb keeps one entry per CDR3 protein, without DNA. Its listing shows about 260,000 distinct CDR3 sequences. Input material: blood T cells: a sorted CD56 or NKG2C T cell subset, CD4+ or CD8+ T cells, or bulk PBMC T cells (not recorded which). The receptors here all came from a man aged 18-30 years in good health.

The chain is built from TRBV10-3 and TRBJ2-5; there is no DNA to check the TCRdb D call of TRBD2. CDR3 length: 13 residues. CDR1 is ENHRY, CDR2 SYGVKD, per germline. CDR3 amino acids: CAISPLDQETQYF.

The chain uses TRBV5-1 and TRBJ2-5; with no DNA, the TCRdb D assignment of TRBD2 cannot be verified. CDR1 is SGHRS and CDR2 is YFSETQ in the germline V gene. The CDR3 covers 14 residues. This CDR3 is CASSASGSGETQYF.

The chain is built from TRBV29-1 and TRBJ2-3; without DNA, the TCRdb call of TRBD1 cannot be checked. The CDR3 length is 14 residues. Germline CDR1 is SQVTM and CDR2 is ANQGSEA. The chain's CDR3 is CSVARDRSTDTQYF.

This rearrangement joins TRBV20-1 to TRBJ2-2; TCRdb gives TRBD1 as the D gene, but with no DNA this cannot be confirmed. This CDR3 has 18 residues. Per germline, CDR1 DFQATT and CDR2 SNEGSKA (reference sequence). CDR3: CSASRTGKSSESTGELFF.

J is TRBJ2-2 and V is TRBV7-8; lacking DNA, the TRBD1 call made by TCRdb goes unchecked. Germline V gene sequence: CDR1 SGHVS, CDR2 FQNEAQ. This CDR3 contains 16 residues. The CDR3 spells CASSSLPGQITGELFF.

The chain uses TRBV25-1 and TRBJ1-2; TCRdb picks TRBD1, but there is no DNA to check that call. Germline V gives CDR1 MGHDK, CDR2 SYGVNS. The CDR3 has 15 residues. The CDR3 reads CASSEFGRGSRGYTF.

This chain joins TRBV24-1 and TRBJ2-3; the TCRdb call, TRBD2, lacks DNA for checking. Germline V lookup: CDR1 KGHDR, CDR2 SFDVKD. There are 17 residues in the CDR3. CDR3: CATSDLGSGSRTDTQYF.

V and J are TRBV11-3 and TRBJ1-2; the D call from TCRdb, TRBD1, cannot be confirmed without DNA. The CDR3 loop spans 15 amino acids. Looked up from germline, CDR1 is SGHNT and CDR2 is YENEEA. The CDR3: CASSPTDSSSYGYTF. Variable domain in full (rest from reference TRBV11-3 and TRBJ1-2): EAGVVQSPRYKIIEKKQPVAFWCNPISGHNTLYWYLQNLGQGPELLIRYENEEAVDDSQLPKDRFSAERLKGVDSTLKIQPAELGDSAVYLCASSPTDSSSYGYTFGSGTRLTVV.

The chain joins TRBV7-2 to TRBJ2-7. The CDR3 covers 12 residues. CDR1 is SGHTA, CDR2 FQGNSA, per germline. CDR3 sequence reads: CASSPNRYEQYF.

CDR3 protein: CASSEPTGINEQFF. This sequence joins TRBV5-1 and TRBJ2-1. Germline CDR1 and CDR2: SGHRS and YFSETQ. The CDR3 covers 14 residues.

The chain recombines TRBV11-2 with TRBJ2-2. The CDR3 contains 13 residues. Germline V gene lookup returns CDR1 SGHAT and CDR2 FQNNGV. CDR3 amino acids: CASSLVVSGELFF.

This sequence joins TRBV11-2 and TRBJ2-2; without DNA, the TCRdb call of TRBD1 cannot be checked. Germline CDR1 is SGHAT and CDR2 is FQNNGV. This CDR3 is 15 amino acids long. The CDR3: CASSTRQGVPGELFF.

The J gene is TRBJ2-5, the V gene TRBV5-1; TCRdb's D gene call, TRBD1, goes unchecked for lack of DNA. CDR3 length: 16 residues. Germline CDR1 reads SGHRS; CDR2 reads YFSETQ. CDR3 sequence reads: CASSLGQGAHQETQYF.

The chain uses TRBV28 and TRBJ2-7; the D call of TRBD2 rests on TCRdb alone, since no DNA is present to check it. Germline values: CDR1 MDHEN, CDR2 SYDVKM. The CDR3 runs to 16 residues. The CDR3 protein is CASSPRGGGISYEQYF.

V is TRBV30 and J is TRBJ1-5; absent DNA, TCRdb's TRBD1 call cannot be checked. This CDR3 region has 14 residues. The germline gives CDR1 GTSNPN, CDR2 SVGIG (reference sequence). CDR3 loop: CAWSVSGVAQPQHF.

V gene TRBV7-2 combines with J gene TRBJ2-1; checking the TCRdb D call of TRBD2 is not possible without DNA. Germline CDR1 and CDR2: SGHTA and FQGNSA. CDR3 length: 13 residues. The CDR3 sequence is CASSPAKAGGEFF.

The rearrangement uses TRBV12-3 or TRBV12-4 and TRBJ2-2; TCRdb lists TRBD1, though no DNA is available to test this call. CDR3 length: 15 amino acids. CDR3 protein: CASHRDRPNTGELFF.

This sequence joins TRBV20-1 and TRBJ2-7. CDR3 length: 11 residues. The germline V gene encodes CDR1 DFQATT and CDR2 SNEGSKA (reference sequence). The CDR3 loop is CSARDRREQYF.

The rearrangement uses TRBV5-1 and TRBJ2-1; TCRdb returns TRBD1, unconfirmable since there is no DNA. The germline gives CDR1 SGHRS, CDR2 YFSETQ. This CDR3 is 17 amino acids long. CDR3: CASSLASGGGSYNEQFF.

This rearrangement joins TRBV7-6 to TRBJ2-7; absent DNA, TCRdb's TRBD1 call cannot be checked. The length of the CDR3 is 13 residues. CDR1 and CDR2 (germline): SGHVS, FNYEAQ. The CDR3: CASSLGQETSSYF. Full variable domain (remainder filled in from reference TRBV7-6 and TRBJ2-7): GAGVSQSPRYKVTKRGQDVALRCDPISGHVSLYWYRQALGQGPEFLTYFNYEAQQDKSGLPNDRFSAERPEGSISTLTIQRTEQRDSAMYRCASSLGQETSSYFGPGTRLTVT.

V usage is TRBV12-3 or TRBV12-4 and J usage is TRBJ1-2; TCRdb designates TRBD1, a call that cannot be tested without DNA. The CDR3 loop spans 15 amino acids. CDR3 sequence reads: CASTTGTGGAYGYTF.

The rearrangement joins TRBV28 to TRBJ2-1; TCRdb outputs TRBD1, but without DNA this stays unchecked. The CDR3 has 14 residues. Germline V gives CDR1 MDHEN, CDR2 SYDVKM. The CDR3 sequence is CASSLSGEANEQFF.

The V call is TRBV5-1, the J call TRBJ2-2. There are 14 residues in the CDR3. Germline assignment: CDR1 SGHRS and CDR2 YFSETQ. CDR3 in amino acids: CASSLDTNTGELFF.

V is TRBV12-3 or TRBV12-4 and J is TRBJ2-1. The CDR3 is 14 residues long. CDR3 residues: CASSLSRIYNEQFF.

V gene TRBV30 combines with J gene TRBJ2-3; TCRdb names TRBD1, which stays unverified in the absence of DNA. This CDR3 contains 14 residues. Germline-derived CDR1 and CDR2 are GTSNPN and SVGIG (reference sequence). The CDR3 reads CAWSKGGEWDTQYF.

The chain joins TRBV12-3 or TRBV12-4 to TRBJ2-4; TCRdb calls TRBD1, which cannot be checked without DNA. This CDR3 is 15 amino acids long. The CDR3 region is CASSFGTAAKNIQYF.

The chain employs TRBV29-1 and TRBJ2-5; TCRdb picks TRBD1, but there is no DNA to check that call. Germline V gene sequence: CDR1 SQVTM, CDR2 ANQGSEA. This CDR3 has 14 residues. This chain's CDR3 is CSGTSPGQQETQYF.

The CDR3: CASSGTGSPLHF. The genes are TRBV7-9 and TRBJ1-6; TCRdb indicates TRBD1, and absent DNA this call remains unverified. Germline CDR1 is SEHNR and CDR2 is FQNEAQ (reference sequence). The CDR3 consists of 12 residues.

The chain recombines TRBV10-3 with TRBJ2-2. The CDR3 has 16 residues. From germline, CDR1 is ENHRY and CDR2 SYGVKD. CDR3 amino acids: CAISDRTSLNTGELFF.

The gene calls are TRBV5-6 and TRBJ1-6. The CDR3 sequence is 17 residues long. Germline lookup yields CDR1 SGHDT and CDR2 YYEEEE. CDR3 sequence reads: CASSLGRKSSYNSPLHF.

This chain uses TRBV12-3 or TRBV12-4 with TRBJ2-3; the D call of TRBD2 rests on TCRdb alone, since no DNA is present to check it. This CDR3 is built from 16 residues. CDR3 sequence reads: CASSPPPLAMRYTQYF.

The V call is TRBV20-1, the J call TRBJ2-5; absent DNA, TCRdb's TRBD2 call cannot be checked. The CDR3 has 15 residues. The germline gives CDR1 DFQATT, CDR2 SNEGSKA (reference sequence). The CDR3 protein is CSALSESGRGETQYF.